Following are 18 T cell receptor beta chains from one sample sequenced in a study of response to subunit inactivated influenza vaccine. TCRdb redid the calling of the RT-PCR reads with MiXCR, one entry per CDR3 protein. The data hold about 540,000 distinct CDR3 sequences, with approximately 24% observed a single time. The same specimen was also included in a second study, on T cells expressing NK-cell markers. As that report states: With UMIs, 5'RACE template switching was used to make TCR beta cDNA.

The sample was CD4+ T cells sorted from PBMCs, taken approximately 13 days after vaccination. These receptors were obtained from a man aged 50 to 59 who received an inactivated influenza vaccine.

CDR3 protein: CASRDRDGYTF. Written as DNA, the CDR3 is TGTGCCAGCAGGGATAGGGATGGCTACACCTTC. This chain connects TRBV28 to TRBJ1-2; no firm D call. This CDR3 spans 11 amino acids. Germline V gene data show CDR1 as MDHEN and CDR2 as SYDVKM. The V gene lost 6 bases and the J gene lost 6 bases, with 8 bases spanning the gap.

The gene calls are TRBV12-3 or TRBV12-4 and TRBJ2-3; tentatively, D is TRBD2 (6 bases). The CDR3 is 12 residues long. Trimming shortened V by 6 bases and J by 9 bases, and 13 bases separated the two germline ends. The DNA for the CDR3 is TGTGCCAGCAGACTAGCCCAATACACGCAGTATTTT. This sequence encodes CASRLAQYTQYF.

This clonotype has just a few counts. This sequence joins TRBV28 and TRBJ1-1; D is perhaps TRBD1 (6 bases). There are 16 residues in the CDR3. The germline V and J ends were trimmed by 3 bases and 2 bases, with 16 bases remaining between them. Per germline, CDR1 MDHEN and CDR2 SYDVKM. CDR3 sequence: CASSFPPRGANTEAFF. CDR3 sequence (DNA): TGTGCCAGCAGTTTCCCCCCCCGGGGGGCCAACACTGAAGCTTTCTTT.

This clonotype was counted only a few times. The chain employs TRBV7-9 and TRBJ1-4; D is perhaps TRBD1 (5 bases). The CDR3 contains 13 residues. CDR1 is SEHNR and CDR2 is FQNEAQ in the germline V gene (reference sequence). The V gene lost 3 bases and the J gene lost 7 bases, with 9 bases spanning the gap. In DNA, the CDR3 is TGTGCCAGCAGCTTTGTCCAGGGTGAAAAACTGTTTTTT. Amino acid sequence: CASSFVQGEKLFF.

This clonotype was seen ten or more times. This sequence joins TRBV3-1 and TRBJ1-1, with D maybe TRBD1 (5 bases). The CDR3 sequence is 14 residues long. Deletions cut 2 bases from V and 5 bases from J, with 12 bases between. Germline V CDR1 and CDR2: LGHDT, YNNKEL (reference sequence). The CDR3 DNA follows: TGTGCCAGCAGCCAATCCGAAACAGGAACTGAAGCTTTCTTT. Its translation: CASSQSETGTEAFF.

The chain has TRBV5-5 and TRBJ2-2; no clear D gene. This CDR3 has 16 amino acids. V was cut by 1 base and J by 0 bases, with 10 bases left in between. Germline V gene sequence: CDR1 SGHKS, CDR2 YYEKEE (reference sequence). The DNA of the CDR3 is TGTGCCAGCAGCTTGTTAAGGGCCTCGAACACCGGGGAGCTGTTTTTT. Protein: CASSLLRASNTGELFF. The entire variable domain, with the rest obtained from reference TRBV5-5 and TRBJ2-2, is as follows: DAGVTQSPTHLIKTRGQQVTLRCSPISGHKSVSWYQQVLGQGPQFIFQYYEKEERGRGNFPDRFSARQFPNYSSELNVNALLLGDSALYLCASSLLRASNTGELFFGEGSRLTVL.

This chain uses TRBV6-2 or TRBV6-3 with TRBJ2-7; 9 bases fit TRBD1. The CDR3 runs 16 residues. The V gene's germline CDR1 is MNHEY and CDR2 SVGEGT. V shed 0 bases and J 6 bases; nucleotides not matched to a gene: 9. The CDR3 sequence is CASSYSPVGQGFEQYF. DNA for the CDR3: TGTGCCAGCAGTTACTCCCCGGTGGGACAGGGTTTCGAGCAGTACTTC.

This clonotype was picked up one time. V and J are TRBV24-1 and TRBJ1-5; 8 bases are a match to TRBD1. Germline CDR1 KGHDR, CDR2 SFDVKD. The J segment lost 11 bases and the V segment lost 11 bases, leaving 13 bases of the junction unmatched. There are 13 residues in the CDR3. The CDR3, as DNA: TGTGCCATTTCAGACAGGGGCGGATTGACCCAGCATTTT. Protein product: CAISDRGGLTQHF.

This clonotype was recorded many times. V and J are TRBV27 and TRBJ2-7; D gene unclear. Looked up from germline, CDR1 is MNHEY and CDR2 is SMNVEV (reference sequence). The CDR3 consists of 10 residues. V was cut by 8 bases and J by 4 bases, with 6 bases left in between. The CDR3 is CASGLYEQYF. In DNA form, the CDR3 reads TGTGCCAGCGGGCTTTACGAGCAGTACTTC.

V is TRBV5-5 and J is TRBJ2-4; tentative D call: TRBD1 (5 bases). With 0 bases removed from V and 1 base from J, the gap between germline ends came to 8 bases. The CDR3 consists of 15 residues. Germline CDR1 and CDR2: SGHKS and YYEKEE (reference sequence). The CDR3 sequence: CASSLEGNAKNIQYF. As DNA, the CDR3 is TGTGCCAGCAGCTTGGAGGGGAATGCCAAAAACATTCAGTACTTC. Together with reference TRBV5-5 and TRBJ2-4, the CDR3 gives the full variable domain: DAGVTQSPTHLIKTRGQQVTLRCSPISGHKSVSWYQQVLGQGPQFIFQYYEKEERGRGNFPDRFSARQFPNYSSELNVNALLLGDSALYLCASSLEGNAKNIQYFGAGTRLSVL.

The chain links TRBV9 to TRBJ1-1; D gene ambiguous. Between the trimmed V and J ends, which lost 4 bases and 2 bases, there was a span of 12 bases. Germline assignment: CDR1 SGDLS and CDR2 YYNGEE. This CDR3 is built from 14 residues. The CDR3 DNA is TGTGCCAGCAGCCCGGAAACAGTTAACACTGAAGCTTTCTTT. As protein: CASSPETVNTEAFF.

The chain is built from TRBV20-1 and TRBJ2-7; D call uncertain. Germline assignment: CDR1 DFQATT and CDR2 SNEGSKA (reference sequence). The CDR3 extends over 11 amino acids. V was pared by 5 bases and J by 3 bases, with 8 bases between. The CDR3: CSALHNYEQYF. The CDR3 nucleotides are TGCAGTGCTCTACACAACTACGAGCAGTACTTC.

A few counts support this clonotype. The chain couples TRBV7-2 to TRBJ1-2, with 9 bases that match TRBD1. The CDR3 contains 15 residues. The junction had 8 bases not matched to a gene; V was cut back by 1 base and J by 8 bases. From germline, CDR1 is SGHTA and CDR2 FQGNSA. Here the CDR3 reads CASSLDPGQGRGYTF. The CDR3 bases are TGTGCCAGCAGCTTAGACCCTGGACAGGGGAGAGGCTACACCTTC.

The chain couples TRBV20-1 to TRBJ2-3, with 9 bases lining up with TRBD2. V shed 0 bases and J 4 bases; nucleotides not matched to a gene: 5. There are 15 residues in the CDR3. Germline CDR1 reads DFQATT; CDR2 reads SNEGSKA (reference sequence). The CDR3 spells CSAREGTSSSDTQYF. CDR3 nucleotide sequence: TGCAGTGCTAGAGAGGGGACTAGCTCGTCAGATACGCAGTATTTT.

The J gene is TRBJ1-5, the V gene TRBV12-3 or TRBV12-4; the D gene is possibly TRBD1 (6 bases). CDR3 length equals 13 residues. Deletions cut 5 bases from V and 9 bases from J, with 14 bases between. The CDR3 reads CASSPSGARPQHF. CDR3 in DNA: TGTGCCAGCAGTCCCTCAGGGGCCAGGCCCCAGCATTTT.

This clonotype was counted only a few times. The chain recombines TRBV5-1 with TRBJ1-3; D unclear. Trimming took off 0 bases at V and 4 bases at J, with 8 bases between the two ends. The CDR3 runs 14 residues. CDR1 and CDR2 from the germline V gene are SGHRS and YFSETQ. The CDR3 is CASSLESTGNTIYF. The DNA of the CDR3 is TGCGCCAGCAGCTTGGAAAGCACAGGAAACACCATATATTTT.

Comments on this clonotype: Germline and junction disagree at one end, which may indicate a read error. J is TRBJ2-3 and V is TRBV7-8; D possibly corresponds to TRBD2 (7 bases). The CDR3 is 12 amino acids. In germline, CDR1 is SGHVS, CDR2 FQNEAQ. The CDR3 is CASSLAGGDKCF. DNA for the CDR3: TGTGCCAGCAGCTTAGCGGGGGGGGACAAGTGTTTT.

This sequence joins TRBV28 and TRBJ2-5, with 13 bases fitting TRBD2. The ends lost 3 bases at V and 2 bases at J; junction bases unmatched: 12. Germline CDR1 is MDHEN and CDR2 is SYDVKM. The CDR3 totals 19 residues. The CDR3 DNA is TGTGCCAGCAGTTTGTTTACCGGGACTAGCGGGATGGAGCAAGAGACCCAGTACTTC. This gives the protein CASSLFTGTSGMEQETQYF.